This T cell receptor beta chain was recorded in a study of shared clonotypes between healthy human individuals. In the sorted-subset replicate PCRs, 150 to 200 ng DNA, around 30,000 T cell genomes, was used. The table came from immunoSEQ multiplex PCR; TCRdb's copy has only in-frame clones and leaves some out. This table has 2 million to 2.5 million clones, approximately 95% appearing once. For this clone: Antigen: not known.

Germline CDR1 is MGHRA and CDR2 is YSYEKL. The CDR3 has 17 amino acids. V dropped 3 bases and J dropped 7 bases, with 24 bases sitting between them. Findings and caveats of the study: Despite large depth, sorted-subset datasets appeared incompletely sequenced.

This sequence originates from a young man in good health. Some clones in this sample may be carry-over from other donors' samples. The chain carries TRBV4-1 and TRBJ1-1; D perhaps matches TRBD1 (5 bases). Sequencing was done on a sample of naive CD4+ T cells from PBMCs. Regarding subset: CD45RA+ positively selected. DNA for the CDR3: TGCGCCAGCAGCCAGGCTATCCCGGGGCGGAAGGCAAGTGAAGCTTTCTTT. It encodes CASSQAIPGRKASEAFF.